Listed below are T cell receptor beta chains from one sample, sequenced in a study of blood T cell repertoires in COVID-19. Profiled with immunoSEQ multiplex PCR; TCRdb holds only in-frame clones, not every one. The profile shows roughly 160,000 clones, roughly 90% of them singletons. The sequencing input was peripheral blood. These receptors originate from a man younger than 35 with COVID-19, enrolled during active disease. Both conserved end residues are trimmed from each CDR3.

CDR3aa	v_gene	j_gene
ASTQGQGYYNEQF	TRBV19	TRBJ2-1
ASSPAWAGLRNEQF	TRBV28	TRBJ2-1
ASSVAAGRPTGELF	TRBV9	TRBJ2-2
ASSSYQGEAF	TRBV12-3/TRBV12-4	TRBJ1-1
ATSGAENYGYT	TRBV24-1	TRBJ1-2
ASSGTSGRVRTYEQY	TRBV11-2	TRBJ2-7
ASSQGRAGSYEQY	TRBV4-3	TRBJ2-7
ASSQGLGRELF	TRBV4-3	TRBJ2-2
ASSLSLAESYEQY	TRBV27	TRBJ2-7
ASSWGLPTSGANVLT	TRBV27	TRBJ2-6
ASSLGLSSYEQY	TRBV5-1	TRBJ2-7
ASSELRTGSNQPQH	TRBV2	TRBJ1-5
ASSPPGDPEQF	TRBV7-8	TRBJ2-1
SVVQGLREQY	TRBV29-1	TRBJ2-7
ASSVGTSGRGEQY	TRBV27	TRBJ2-7
ASSQVLAWNEQF	TRBV14	TRBJ2-1
ASSQDLGRDTEAF	TRBV3-1/TRBV3-2	TRBJ1-1
SASRTLIHNEQF	TRBV20-1	TRBJ2-1
ASSRNRGRYEQY	TRBV28	TRBJ2-7
ASSFPPFISGRYEQY	TRBV28	TRBJ2-7
ASSWETGNQPQH	TRBV6-2/TRBV6-3	TRBJ1-5
ASSLLSGSVPTADTQY	TRBV19	TRBJ2-3
ASSSSGQPGDEQY	TRBV7-2	TRBJ2-7
ASSSDRGLDEQY	TRBV2	TRBJ2-7
ASRRGQMGSFWNSPLH	TRBV2	TRBJ1-6
ASRSSGSYEQY	TRBV25-1	TRBJ2-7
ASSRQGERNTIY	TRBV5-4	TRBJ1-3
ASSSRGRMNTEAF	TRBV6-5	TRBJ1-1
ATTGGQGRQPQH	TRBV19	TRBJ1-5
ASSLAGAPDGYT	TRBV27	TRBJ1-2
ASSSPGTNTEAF	TRBV7-2	TRBJ1-1
ASSPGVSSPLH	TRBV7-7	TRBJ1-6
ASSRKPVPSDGPDTQY	TRBV4-3	TRBJ2-3